Listed below are T cell receptor beta chains from one sample, sequenced in a study of a mutant IDH1 vaccine in newly diagnosed glioma. Their antigen targets remain unknown. Libraries were prepared by immunoSEQ multiplex PCR; TCRdb keeps only in-frame clonotypes and omits some of them. The sample yields under 150,000 clones, just under 80% seen once. The source was PBMCs, collected from a glioma patient whose treatment included an IDH1 peptide vaccine. The receptors here all came from a man aged 40-49 years with glioma. Both conserved end residues are part of each CDR3. The D gene is left open where the match is weak.

J,D,V,CDR3
TRBJ1-4,TRBD1,TRBV27,CASSPGTENEKLFF
TRBJ1-2,-,TRBV6-5,CASSYAEQTHYGYTF
TRBJ2-2,TRBD2,TRBV18,CASSPRLAGEAGELFF
TRBJ2-1,TRBD1,TRBV7-9,CASSPEFGTGTYNEQFF
TRBJ2-2,TRBD2,TRBV4-2,CASSQEVTSGTGELFF
TRBJ2-3,-,TRBV11-2,CASSPVDTQYF
TRBJ1-1,TRBD1,TRBV10-1,CASSAPQGARRTEAFF
TRBJ2-7,TRBD2,TRBV13,CASSLGPGGGYEQYF
TRBJ2-2,-,TRBV4-2,CASSLSGGNTGELFF
TRBJ1-6,TRBD1,TRBV6-5,CASSYSGQGLGALHF
TRBJ1-3,-,TRBV9,CASSVEGGNTIYF
TRBJ2-7,TRBD1,TRBV7-9,CASTLDRGPYEQYF
TRBJ2-7,TRBD1,TRBV7-2,CASSSGTGIIHEQYF
TRBJ1-5,-,TRBV6-4,CASAGRSNQPQHF
TRBJ2-5,TRBD1,TRBV5-4,CATGTGGRETQYF
TRBJ1-5,TRBD1,TRBV7-8,CASSLEVAGGHQPQHF
TRBJ2-1,TRBD2,TRBV30,CAWSVGGVNEQFF